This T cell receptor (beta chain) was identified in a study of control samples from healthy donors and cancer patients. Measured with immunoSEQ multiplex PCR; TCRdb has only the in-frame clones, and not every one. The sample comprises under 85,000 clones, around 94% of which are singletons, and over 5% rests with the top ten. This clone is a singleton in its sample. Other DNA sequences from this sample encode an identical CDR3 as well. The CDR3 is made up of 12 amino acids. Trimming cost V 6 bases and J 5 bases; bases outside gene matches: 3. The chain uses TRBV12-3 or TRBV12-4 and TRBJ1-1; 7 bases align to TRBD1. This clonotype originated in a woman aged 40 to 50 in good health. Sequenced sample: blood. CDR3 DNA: TGTGCCAGCAGCCTGACAGGGACTGAAGCTTTCTTT. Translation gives CASSLTGTEAFF.